These 9 T cell receptor beta chains share one sample of origin, sequenced in a study of T cells in localized non-small cell lung cancer. Some clones are missing from TCRdb's copy, which holds only in-frame ones; the method was immunoSEQ multiplex PCR. The sample includes roughly 70,000 clones, about nine tenths of them seen just once. The material was peripheral blood, obtained before any cancer treatment. These TCRs come from a male donor at least 60 years old with stage III squamous cell lung carcinoma.

This clone has more than one count but fewer than ten. The chain carries TRBV6-1 and TRBJ2-5; D perhaps matches TRBD2 (6 bases). CDR3 size: 15 residues. From germline, CDR1 is MNHNS and CDR2 SASEGT. With 5 bases removed from V and 5 bases from J, the gap between germline ends came to 18 bases. This CDR3 is CASSSMGGNRETQYF. DNA of the CDR3: TGTGCCAGCAGTTCAATGGGGGGTAATCGGGAGACCCAGTACTTC.

The chain uses TRBV29-1 and TRBJ2-5, with TRBD2 matching 10 bases. Germline CDR1 reads SQVTM; CDR2 reads ANQGSEA. This CDR3 contains 15 residues. The V gene end was trimmed by 6 bases and the J gene end by 2 bases; junction bases not matched to a gene: 9. CDR3: CSVDGTSAGQETQYF. The CDR3 region has the DNA TGCAGCGTCGACGGGACTAGCGCAGGTCAAGAGACCCAGTACTTC.

DNA of the CDR3: TGTGCCAGCAGTGACGACAGGGGTACTGAAGCTTTCTTT. Translating gives CASSDDRGTEAFF. The chain employs TRBV2 and TRBJ1-1, with TRBD1 matching 8 bases. Germline V gene lookup returns CDR1 SNHLY and CDR2 FYNNEI. The J segment lost 5 bases and the V segment lost 3 bases, leaving 2 bases of the junction unmatched. This CDR3 spans 13 amino acids.

The chain employs TRBV7-2 and TRBJ1-1; tentative D call: TRBD1 (5 bases). Germline-derived CDR1 and CDR2 are SGHTA and FQGNSA. V lost 5 bases to trimming and J lost 1 base, with 11 bases between them. CDR3 length equals 14 residues. The DNA for the CDR3 is TGTGCCAGCAGCGCGGGACGGTGGAACACTGAAGCTTTCTTT. It is translated as CASSAGRWNTEAFF.

The chain uses TRBV19 and TRBJ1-2; D might be TRBD1 (5 bases). CDR3 length: 15 amino acids. V was shortened by 4 bases and J by 3 bases, with 15 bases between the two germline ends. Germline assignment: CDR1 LNHDA and CDR2 SQIVND (reference sequence). This CDR3 is CASSTSGATHYGYTF. CDR3 nucleotides: TGTGCCAGTAGTACCTCCGGGGCCACGCACTATGGCTACACCTTC.

The chain carries TRBV27 and TRBJ2-3; TRBD2 matches 9 bases. The germline V gene encodes CDR1 MNHEY and CDR2 SMNVEV (reference sequence). The V gene end was trimmed by 6 bases and the J gene end by 6 bases; junction bases not matched to a gene: 4. The CDR3 contains 13 residues. CDR3: CASRLAGADTQYF. In DNA, the CDR3 is TGTGCCAGCAGGTTAGCGGGGGCGGATACGCAGTATTTT.

The chain links TRBV5-6 to TRBJ2-7; 9 nucleotides align to TRBD1. The CDR3 sequence is 15 residues long. Germline V gives CDR1 SGHDT, CDR2 YYEEEE. With V trimmed by 3 bases and J by 6 bases, 10 bases remained unmatched. CDR3 sequence: CASSSRRTGEVEQYV. In nucleotides, the CDR3 is TGTGCCAGCAGCTCCCGAAGGACAGGGGAGGTCGAGCAGTACGTC.

This rearrangement joins TRBV11-2 to TRBJ2-2, with D perhaps given as TRBD1 or TRBD2 (5 bases each). The germline V gene has CDR1 SGHAT and CDR2 FQNNGV. This CDR3 is 18 amino acids long. The germline V and J ends were trimmed by 2 bases and 7 bases, with 23 bases remaining between them. CDR3 amino acids: CASSLRPGTRSFGGELFF. The CDR3 nucleotides read TGTGCCAGCAGCTTACGTCCCGGGACCCGTTCCTTCGGCGGGGAGCTGTTTTTT.

V and J are TRBV21-1 and TRBJ2-7; TRBD2, the table's D call, was not compared with the DNA. TRBV21-1 is described as a pseudogene. CDR3 length equals 14 residues. In nucleotides, the CDR3 is TGTGCCACCTACGGCCCGGGGGGGCCGAAGGAGCAGTACGTC. It is translated as CATYGPGGPKEQYV.